Listed below are T cell receptor beta chains from one sample, sequenced in a study of blood T cell repertoires in COVID-19. The repertoire was sequenced with immunoSEQ multiplex PCR; TCRdb's copy has only in-frame clones and lacks some. The repertoire has some 150,000 clones, over 80% of them found once; the top ten carry around 3.9%. Sequencing input: peripheral blood. The receptors were sampled from a woman between 55 and 75 years old who had recovered from COVID-19. The CDR3 runs from the conserved cysteine through the conserved F or W. The D gene is left open where the match is weak. For some rows the clone size is stated as once, few or many, or as a class when expanded; others skip it.

D gene	V gene	J gene	clone size	CDR3 protein	CDR3 DNA
-	TRBV5-1	TRBJ2-7	-	CASSLRRSSYEQYF	TGCGCCAGCAGCTTGCGTCGCAGTTCCTACGAGCAGTACTTC
TRBD2	TRBV4-3	TRBJ2-2	once	CASSHSLQRGGWTGELFF	TGCGCCAGCAGCCACTCTCTCCAGCGGGGGGGTTGGACCGGGGAGCTGTTTTTT
-	TRBV10-2	TRBJ1-6	-	CASSETRALSPLHF	TGCGCCAGCAGTGAAACCAGGGCCCTTTCACCCCTCCACTTT
TRBD2	TRBV5-1	TRBJ2-3	few	CASSPGLAGGSADTQYF	TGCGCCAGCAGCCCCGGACTAGCGGGGGGGTCTGCAGATACGCAGTATTTT
TRBD2	TRBV6-5	TRBJ2-7	-	CASTREAGGPYEQYF	TGTGCCAGCACGCGGGAGGCGGGGGGGCCCTACGAGCAGTACTTC
TRBD1	TRBV4-3	TRBJ2-5	-	CASSRDRGIAETQYF	TGCGCCAGCAGCCGGGACAGGGGGATCGCCGAGACCCAGTACTTC
TRBD1	TRBV27	TRBJ1-6	few	CASSYTGADSPLHF	TGTGCCAGCAGCTATACAGGGGCCGATTCACCCCTCCACTTT
-	TRBV5-1	TRBJ2-3	few	CASSLRASSALSTDTQYF	TGCGCCAGCAGCTTGAGGGCTAGCTCTGCCCTTAGCACAGATACGCAGTATTTT
-	TRBV30	TRBJ2-2	-	CAWTLGSNTGELFF	TGTGCCTGGACGCTAGGTTCGAACACCGGGGAGCTGTTTTTT
TRBD1	TRBV3-1/TRBV3-2	TRBJ1-5	-	CASSQSRTGRQPQHF	TGTGCCAGCAGCCAATCTAGGACAGGGCGGCAGCCCCAGCATTTT
TRBD1	TRBV4-2	TRBJ2-5	-	CASSQGQGGQETQYF	TGTGCCAGCAGCCAAGGACAGGGTGGGCAAGAGACCCAGTACTTC
TRBD1	TRBV3-1/TRBV3-2	TRBJ1-2	-	CASSQAQTGVGYTF	TGTGCCAGCAGTCAAGCCCAGACAGGGGTGGGCTACACCTTC
-	TRBV28	TRBJ2-4	-	CASNQQWNIQYF	TGTGCCAGCAACCAACAGTGGAACATTCAGTACTTC
-	TRBV6-5	TRBJ1-1	-	CASGTFTGTEAFF	TGTGCCAGCGGCACGTTTACAGGGACTGAAGCTTTCTTT
TRBD2	TRBV14	TRBJ2-3	-	CASSQGLAGRTDTQYF	TGTGCCAGCAGCCAGGGACTAGCGGGCCGCACAGATACGCAGTATTTT
TRBD1	TRBV14	TRBJ2-5	once	CASSLDRTGTQYF	TGTGCCAGCAGCCTGGACAGGACGGGAACCCAGTACTTC
-	TRBV3-1/TRBV3-2	TRBJ1-4	-	CASSQAPGPTGKLFF	TGTGCCAGCAGCCAAGCGCCAGGGCCGACTGGAAAACTGTTTTTT
TRBD2	TRBV19	TRBJ2-1	-	CASRLAGGSYNEQFF	TGTGCCAGTAGGTTAGCGGGTGGCTCCTACAATGAGCAGTTCTTC
TRBD1	TRBV4-3	TRBJ1-2	-	CASSPNDRVLSPGYTF	TGCGCCAGCAGCCCTAATGACAGGGTTTTGTCACCTGGCTACACCTTC
-	TRBV28	TRBJ2-6	-	CASAQSLAANVLTF	TGTGCCAGCGCACAATCTCTGGCAGCCAACGTCCTGACTTTC
-	TRBV7-3	TRBJ1-1	-	CASSLTRNTEAFF	TGTGCCAGCAGCTTGACACGGAACACTGAAGCTTTCTTT
TRBD1	TRBV29-1	TRBJ2-7	many	CSVPGTGAGSPYEQYF	TGCAGCGTTCCTGGGACAGGGGCTGGTAGCCCCTACGAGCAGTACTTC
TRBD1	TRBV28	TRBJ2-6	-	CASSFQGEPGANVLTF	TGTGCCAGCAGTTTTCAGGGGGAGCCTGGGGCCAACGTCCTGACTTTC
-	TRBV2	TRBJ1-2	-	CASSARPSDGYTF	TGTGCCAGCAGTGCTCGCCCTTCAGATGGCTACACCTTC
TRBD2	TRBV5-1	TRBJ2-1	-	CASSLGLAGGLTYNEQFF	TGCGCCAGCAGCTTGGGACTAGCGGGGGGCCTCACGTACAATGAGCAGTTCTTC
-	TRBV10-1	TRBJ2-7	-	CASSVATRGALNDEQYF	TGCGCCAGCAGTGTCGCGACCAGGGGCGCCCTAAATGACGAGCAGTACTTC
TRBD1	TRBV28	TRBJ2-3	once	CASRETGISTDTQYF	TGTGCCAGCAGGGAGACAGGGATTAGCACAGATACGCAGTATTTT
-	TRBV29-1	TRBJ2-7	-	CSVAVVAYEQYF	TGCAGCGTTGCGGTGGTTGCCTACGAGCAGTACTTC
-	TRBV19	TRBJ2-3	-	CASSIYFLRSSDTQYF	TGTGCCAGTAGTATTTACTTTCTTCGGAGTTCAGATACGCAGTATTTT
TRBD1	TRBV7-2	TRBJ1-2	-	CASSAPRDRFVGGYTF	TGTGCCAGCAGCGCACCCCGGGACAGGTTTGTAGGAGGCTACACCTTC
-	TRBV30	TRBJ2-1	once	CAWSRDLNEQFF	TGTGCCTGGAGCCGGGATCTCAATGAGCAGTTCTTC
-	TRBV5-1	TRBJ1-1	-	CASSSGAVNTEAFF	TGCGCCAGCAGCAGTGGTGCGGTGAACACTGAAGCTTTCTTT
TRBD2	TRBV6-2/TRBV6-3	TRBJ2-1	-	CASSYRGGAGNEQFF	TGTGCCAGCAGTTACCGCGGGGGGGCGGGGAATGAGCAGTTCTTC
TRBD2	TRBV5-1	TRBJ2-3	-	CASSVTGGGAGVDTQYF	TGCGCCAGCTCGGTTACTGGCGGGGGGGCTGGAGTAGATACGCAGTATTTT
-	TRBV18	TRBJ2-1	-	CASSRQGGEHNEQFF	TGTGCCAGCTCACGACAAGGGGGGGAACACAATGAGCAGTTCTTC
TRBD1	TRBV10-3	TRBJ1-5	-	CAISESGAGGYSNQPQHF	TGTGCCATCAGTGAGTCGGGCGCAGGGGGGTATAGCAATCAGCCCCAGCATTTT
TRBD1	TRBV6-5	TRBJ2-1	once	CASSSHRNRGHSEQFF	TGTGCCAGCAGTTCCCATCGAAACAGGGGACATAGTGAGCAGTTCTTC
TRBD1	TRBV18	TRBJ2-1	-	CASSLLFGTGEDNEQFF	TGTGCCAGCTCACTCCTGTTCGGGACAGGGGAGGACAATGAGCAGTTCTTC
TRBD2	TRBV14	TRBJ2-7	-	CASSPGGGLEQYF	TGTGCCAGCAGCCCGGGAGGGGGTCTCGAGCAGTACTTC
-	TRBV2	TRBJ1-5	-	CASSAQGGAQPQHF	TGTGCCAGCAGTGCGCAGGGTGGCGCTCAGCCCCAGCATTTT
-	TRBV5-1	TRBJ1-6	few	CASRTDNSPLHF	TGCGCCAGCAGGACAGATAATTCACCCCTCCACTTT
-	TRBV11-2	TRBJ1-6	-	CASSPMRGDNSPLHF	TGTGCCAGCAGCCCCATGAGAGGCGATAATTCACCCCTCCACTTT